The 23 T cell receptor beta chains presented below share a single source sample, sequenced in a study of blood T cells in healthy people across ages. PCR was performed a second time for about 6 to 12 cycles using a sample-barcoded 5' primer and a J-beta primer mix. TCRdb reprocessed the 5' RACE reads via MiXCR and lists one record per CDR3 protein. The table includes fewer than 700,000 distinct CDR3 sequences, 47% detected once. Sequenced material: blood. These receptors all come from a man at least 80 years old in good health.

With regard to this clonotype: A much larger clone sits a single nucleotide away, making a read error possible. The chain combines TRBV6-5 with TRBJ2-3, with TRBD2 matching over 7 bases. Germline V gives CDR1 MNHEY, CDR2 SVGAGI. This CDR3 is built from 16 residues. CDR3 coding DNA: TGTGCCAGCGGCCAGCAGCGGGGAGCCAGCACAGGTACGCAGTATTTT. Translation gives CASGQQRGASTGTQYF.

The genes are TRBV12-3 or TRBV12-4 and TRBJ2-1; TRBD2 agrees at 13 bases. After removal of 5 bases from V and 10 bases from J, the junction contained 11 bases not matched to a gene. The CDR3 has 16 amino acids. CDR3 region: CASSPGTSGVPREQFF. In DNA, the CDR3 is TGTGCCAGCAGTCCCGGGACTAGCGGGGTCCCAAGGGAGCAGTTCTTC.

About this clonotype itself: Possible read error: a much larger clone is one base away. This chain connects TRBV29-1 to TRBJ2-5; 9 nucleotides agree with TRBD1. The DNA end is a closer match to TRBJ2-7, so the J assignment may be wrong. This CDR3 is built from 11 residues. Per the germline V gene, CDR1 is SQVTM and CDR2 is ANQGSEA. The CDR3 DNA follows: TGCAGCATGACAGGGGGTTCCGAGCAGTACTTC. Protein sequence: CSMTGGSEQYF.

This clonotype has ten or more counts. A much larger clone differs from this one at a single base, so this may be a read error. V gene TRBV6-5 combines with J gene TRBJ2-5, with 7 bases that match TRBD2. This CDR3 contains 15 residues. The trim removed 6 bases at V and 11 bases at J, leaving 18 bases unmatched. Germline lookup yields CDR1 MNHEY and CDR2 SVGAGI. Here the CDR3 DNA reads TGTGCCAGCAGCCGAAGGGCTAGCGGAAGCAATGAGCAGTACTTC. It yields the protein CASSRRASGSNEQYF.

The V and J genes are TRBV5-5 and TRBJ1-1; tentative D call: TRBD1 (5 bases). V was trimmed by 0 bases and J by 5 bases, leaving 14 bases between them. CDR3 length: 15 residues. Germline CDR1 is SGHKS and CDR2 is YYEKEE (reference sequence). The CDR3 bases are TGTGCCAGCAGCTTGGTCTTAGTCCAGGGAACTGAAGCTTTCTTT. It codes for CASSLVLVQGTEAFF.

In this sample, this clonotype turned up a few times. This rearrangement joins TRBV7-3 to TRBJ2-1; D call uncertain. Trimming removed 4 bases at V and 7 bases at J, with 8 bases between. The germline CDR1 and CDR2 sequences are SGHTA and FQGTGA. The CDR3 spans 12 residues. The CDR3 here is CASSYHKNEQFF. DNA of the CDR3: TGTGCCAGCAGCTATCACAAAAATGAGCAGTTCTTC. The full variable domain, completed using reference TRBV7-3 and TRBJ2-1, is GAGVSQTPSNKVTEKGKYVELRCDPISGHTALYWYRQSLGQGPEFLIYFQGTGAADDSGLPNDRFFAVRPEGSVSTLKIQRTERGDSAVYLCASSYHKNEQFFGPGTRLTVL.

There are a few counts of this clonotype. The chain recombines TRBV10-3 with TRBJ1-1; D is possibly TRBD1 (6 bases). Germline loops: CDR1 ENHRY, CDR2 SYGVKD. V lost 10 bases to trimming and J lost 6 bases, with 12 bases between them. The CDR3 extends over 11 amino acids. The CDR3 spells CATRGASEAFF. For the CDR3, the DNA is TGTGCCACCCGGGGGGCGTCTGAAGCTTTCTTT.

The gene calls are TRBV10-2 and TRBJ2-7; D not resolved. TRBJ2-5 explains the end of the DNA better; the J call may be wrong. Looked up from germline, CDR1 is WSHSY and CDR2 is SAAADI. CDR3 length: 14 amino acids. CDR3 in amino acids: CASSELGLHPTQYF. CDR3 nucleotide sequence: TGCGCCAGCAGTGAATTGGGCCTCCATCCGACCCAGTACTTC.

The chain employs TRBV20-1 and TRBJ2-3, with D unresolved. The length of the CDR3 is 12 residues. Germline assignment: CDR1 DFQATT and CDR2 SNEGSKA (reference sequence). V lost 7 bases, J lost 2 bases, and 10 bases lay in between. The CDR3 DNA sequence: TGCAGTGTCTGGCTCAACACAGATACGCAGTATTTT. Translating gives CSVWLNTDTQYF.

The V gene is TRBV29-1, the J gene TRBJ2-3; 7 nucleotides align to TRBD2. The trim removed 4 bases at V and 1 base at J, leaving 8 bases unmatched. This CDR3 contains 15 residues. The germline gives CDR1 SQVTM, CDR2 ANQGSEA. The CDR3 is CSVGGTAGGTDTQYF. The CDR3 DNA is TGCAGCGTTGGTGGGACGGCGGGGGGCACAGATACGCAGTATTTT.

V usage is TRBV6-6 and J usage is TRBJ2-2; D not resolved. This CDR3 is built from 15 residues. V was clipped by 5 bases and J by 4 bases, with 14 bases between them. Germline V gives CDR1 MNHNY, CDR2 SVGAGI (reference sequence). The CDR3 loop reads CASSHGFLITGELFF. The CDR3 coding sequence is TGTGCCAGCAGTCACGGATTTCTAATCACCGGGGAGCTGTTTTTT.

The CDR3 DNA is TGTGCCAGCAGTTACTCGAAGGCTCTTCAGCCCCAGCATTTT. This codes for CASSYSKALQPQHF. V and J are TRBV6-2 or TRBV6-3 and TRBJ1-5; no firm D call. The V end was cut by 0 bases, the J end by 6 bases, with 9 bases between. The length of the CDR3 is 14 residues. Germline V gives CDR1 MNHEY, CDR2 SVGEGT.

The chain carries TRBV20-1 and TRBJ2-4; 8 positions agree with TRBD1. Matching the DNA end better, TRBJ2-7 makes the J call doubtful. This CDR3 region has 15 residues. Per germline, CDR1 DFQATT and CDR2 SNEGSKA (reference sequence). The CDR3 is CSARSRDRRSYEQYF. CDR3 bases: TGCAGTGCTAGATCCCGGGACAGGAGATCCTACGAGCAGTACTTC.

V is TRBV29-1 and J is TRBJ1-1; 10 bases are shared with TRBD1. CDR1 is SQVTM and CDR2 is ANQGSEA in the germline V gene. This CDR3 has 13 amino acids. V dropped 4 bases and J dropped 4; count of bases not matched to a gene: 3. This CDR3 reads CSVARDRGTEAFF. The CDR3 bases are TGCAGCGTTGCCCGGGACAGGGGCACTGAAGCTTTCTTT.

The table lists this clonotype with a few counts. The rearrangement links TRBV20-1 to TRBJ2-7; 7 bases align to TRBD2. The ends lost 4 bases at V and 0 bases at J; junction bases unmatched: 9. The CDR3 loop spans 15 amino acids. Germline V gene data show CDR1 as DFQATT and CDR2 as SNEGSKA (reference sequence). DNA of the CDR3: TGCAGTGCTAAAAAACTAGCGTTAATCTCCTACGAGCAGTACTTC. It translates to CSAKKLALISYEQYF.

This chain joins TRBV20-1 and TRBJ2-1; TRBD1 matches 7 bases. V was clipped by 6 bases and J by 0 bases; unmatched bases: 5. Germline CDR1 and CDR2: DFQATT and SNEGSKA (reference sequence). This CDR3 region has 14 residues. The CDR3 reads CSAHRDSSYNEQFF. The CDR3 DNA reads TGCAGTGCACACCGGGACAGCTCCTACAATGAGCAGTTCTTC.

This clonotype was counted between two and nine times. V gene TRBV20-1 combines with J gene TRBJ2-7, with D perhaps matching TRBD2 (6 bases). Between the trimmed V and J ends, which lost 3 bases and 2 bases, there was a span of 17 bases. Germline loops: CDR1 DFQATT, CDR2 SNEGSKA (reference sequence). This CDR3 is built from 15 residues. CDR3 bases: TGCAGTGCTAGGGACCCGGGAGCGGGTACCTACGAGCAGTACTTC. Residues: CSARDPGAGTYEQYF.

V gene TRBV4-1 combines with J gene TRBJ2-4; D might be TRBD2 (6 bases). The better agreement between TRBJ2-7 and the DNA end casts doubt on the J call. The CDR3 sequence is 14 residues long. Germline-derived CDR1 and CDR2 are MGHRA and YSYEKL. The CDR3 coding sequence is TGCGCCAGCAGCCAAGTTGGGGAGGTCAACGAGCAGTACTTC. Protein: CASSQVGEVNEQYF.

The genes are TRBV7-9 and TRBJ1-2, with 10 bases aligning to TRBD1. The germline CDR1 and CDR2 sequences are SEHNR and FQNEAQ (reference sequence). After removal of 7 bases from V and 3 bases from J, the junction contained 11 bases not matched to a gene. The CDR3 covers 16 residues. The CDR3 protein is CASTVWAGTGDYGYTF. DNA of the CDR3: TGTGCCAGCACCGTTTGGGCCGGGACAGGGGACTATGGCTACACCTTC.

The rearrangement links TRBV15 to TRBJ2-7; D is possibly TRBD1 or TRBD2 (7 bases each). The germline CDR1 and CDR2 sequences are LNHNV and YYDKDF (reference sequence). V lost 3 bases and J 3 bases, leaving 12 bases between the germline ends. CDR3 size: 14 residues. In DNA, the CDR3 is TGTGCCACCAGCAGCCAGGGGGAGGGCTACGAGCAGTACTTC. This encodes CATSSQGEGYEQYF.

This clonotype was detected only a few times. This may be a read error, as it is one base from a much larger clone. The chain combines TRBV29-1 with TRBJ2-7, with TRBD1 matching 8 bases. V dropped 7 bases and J dropped 6; count of bases not matched to a gene: 11. Germline V gene lookup returns CDR1 SQVTM and CDR2 ANQGSEA. The CDR3 has 13 residues. The chain's CDR3 is CSGQGAGSGEQYF. The CDR3 bases are TGCAGCGGTCAGGGGGCAGGCTCTGGCGAGCAGTACTTC.

The chain joins TRBV7-2 to TRBJ2-3; 7 positions agree with TRBD1. With V trimmed by 3 bases and J by 2 bases, 5 bases remained unmatched. Germline V gene data show CDR1 as SGHTA and CDR2 as FQGNSA. The CDR3 has 15 residues. CDR3 nucleotide sequence: TGTGCCAGCAGCTTGGGACAGCTAGCCACAGATACGCAGTATTTT. Translating it yields CASSLGQLATDTQYF.

This clonotype has a single count. V usage is TRBV18 and J usage is TRBJ1-4; D call uncertain. There are 15 residues in the CDR3. Germline V gene lookup returns CDR1 KGHSH and CDR2 LQKENI. V was pared by 6 bases and J by 5 bases, with 16 bases between. The CDR3 spells CASSVYWGSNEKLFF. The CDR3 DNA reads as TGTGCCAGCTCTGTCTACTGGGGATCAAATGAAAAACTGTTTTTT. Based on the CDR3 plus reference TRBV18 and TRBJ1-4, the full variable domain is NAGVMQNPRHLVRRRGQEARLRCSPMKGHSHVYWYRQLPEEGLKFMVYLQKENIIDESGMPKERFSAEFPKEGPSILRIQQVVRGDSAAYFCASSVYWGSNEKLFFGSGTQLSVL.